These 26 T cell receptor beta chains share one sample of origin, sequenced in a study of CD8 T cells in ankylosing spondylitis. MiXCR was run by TCRdb on the 5' RACE reads, yielding one entry per CDR3 protein. The data hold 350,000 or so distinct CDR3 sequences, with under 15% observed a single time. What was sequenced was blood, either unsorted or a sorted T cell fraction (not recorded which). The receptors stem from a male donor with ankylosing spondylitis or in good health (not recorded which).

This clonotype occurred many times. V and J are TRBV12-3 or TRBV12-4 and TRBJ1-1; D call uncertain. Trimming stripped 6 bases from V and 0 bases from J, with 11 bases between. The CDR3 length is 14 residues. This CDR3 is CASRKADMNTEAFF. The CDR3 DNA follows: TGTGCCAGCAGAAAAGCCGACATGAACACTGAAGCTTTCTTT.

The J gene is TRBJ1-2, the V gene TRBV5-1, with D tentatively TRBD1 (5 bases). The germline gives CDR1 SGHRS, CDR2 YFSETQ. The CDR3 sequence is 15 residues long. Trimming removed 5 bases at V and 3 bases at J, with 17 bases between. For the CDR3, the DNA is TGCGCCAGCAGACCTCCCGGGACCGCGGACTATGGCTACACCTTC. As protein: CASRPPGTADYGYTF.

The chain carries TRBV7-2 and TRBJ1-2; D unclear. Trimming took off 5 bases at V and 3 bases at J, with 16 bases between the two ends. The CDR3 covers 15 residues. In germline, CDR1 is SGHTA, CDR2 FQGNSA. Here the CDR3 DNA reads TGTGCCAGCAGCCCCTCTTCCGGTATTTACTATGGCTACACCTTC. Its translation is CASSPSSGIYYGYTF.

This sequence joins TRBV20-1 and TRBJ1-1; weak D call: TRBD1 (6 bases). Trimming left V 5 bases short and J 4 bases short, with 14 bases between. The CDR3 extends over 13 amino acids. Germline values: CDR1 DFQATT, CDR2 SNEGSKA (reference sequence). As DNA, the CDR3 is TGCAGTGCTGAACAGGGTCGGATCACTGAAGCTTTCTTT. Its protein product is CSAEQGRITEAFF.

The chain carries TRBV7-2 and TRBJ2-5; either TRBD1 or TRBD2 may fit D (7 bases each). Trimming stripped 2 bases from V and 2 bases from J, with 15 bases between. The CDR3 spans 16 residues. Germline-derived CDR1 and CDR2 are SGHTA and FQGNSA. The CDR3 DNA reads TGTGCCAGCAGCTTACACAGGGGACTACAACAAGAGACCCAGTACTTC. Translated: CASSLHRGLQQETQYF.

This clonotype was observed a few times. The rearrangement uses TRBV6-5 and TRBJ1-2, with TRBD1 identical over 7 bases. V trimming: 8 bases; J trimming: 7 bases; junction bases outside the gene matches: 7. CDR3 length: 12 residues. From germline, CDR1 is MNHEY and CDR2 SVGAGI. The CDR3 coding sequence is TGTGCCAGCGGGAGAGGGGGCATTGGCTACACCTTC. Translated: CASGRGGIGYTF.

A few counts support this clonotype. The J gene is TRBJ1-2, the V gene TRBV5-1, with D tentatively TRBD1 (5 bases). V was clipped by 0 bases and J by 5 bases, with 11 bases between them. Germline V gene data show CDR1 as SGHRS and CDR2 as YFSETQ. CDR3 length: 14 residues. The chain's CDR3 is CASSLDAGSYGYTF. The DNA for the CDR3 is TGCGCCAGCAGCTTGGACGCAGGGTCGTATGGCTACACCTTC.

This rearrangement joins TRBV20-1 to TRBJ2-7; D is undetermined. This CDR3 is 15 amino acids long. With 0 bases removed from V and 1 base from J, the gap between germline ends came to 13 bases. Looked up from germline, CDR1 is DFQATT and CDR2 is SNEGSKA (reference sequence). CDR3 residues: CSARDFRRQSYEQYF. In DNA form, the CDR3 reads TGCAGTGCTAGAGATTTCCGGCGTCAATCCTACGAGCAGTACTTC.

This clonotype was counted at least ten times. The chain employs TRBV7-2 and TRBJ2-2; no firm D call. V dropped 1 base and J dropped 7 bases, with 4 bases sitting between them. This CDR3 has 12 amino acids. Germline V gives CDR1 SGHTA, CDR2 FQGNSA. In DNA, the CDR3 is TGTGCCAGCAGCTTAGAGGTCGGGGAGCTGTTTTTT. This codes for CASSLEVGELFF.

This chain joins TRBV7-2 and TRBJ2-1; a possible D gene is TRBD2 (5 bases). CDR3 length equals 16 residues. Looked up from germline, CDR1 is SGHTA and CDR2 is FQGNSA. Trimming left V 3 bases short and J 2 bases short, with 14 bases between. CDR3 nucleotide sequence: TGTGCCAGCAGCTTCCGCTCGGGGAGAACCTACAATGAGCAGTTCTTC. Its translation: CASSFRSGRTYNEQFF.

This clonotype was observed a handful of times. J is TRBJ2-7 and V is TRBV12-3 or TRBV12-4; D is possibly TRBD1 (6 bases). This CDR3 has 15 amino acids. Trimming pared 5 bases from V and 1 base from J, leaving 15 bases between. The CDR3 is CASSDNRVLSYEQYF. The CDR3, as DNA: TGTGCCAGCAGTGATAACAGGGTTCTTTCCTACGAGCAGTACTTC.

This clonotype was counted only a few times. V is TRBV27 and J is TRBJ2-2; tentatively, D is TRBD2 (7 bases). The V end was cut by 6 bases, the J end by 4 bases, with 15 bases between. Germline V lookup: CDR1 MNHEY, CDR2 SMNVEV (reference sequence). There are 15 residues in the CDR3. CDR3 DNA sequence: TGTGCCAGCAGCCTAAGGGGGGGCTCCACCGGGGAGCTGTTTTTT. Residues: CASSLRGGSTGELFF.

The chain combines TRBV12-3 or TRBV12-4 with TRBJ2-7; 10 nucleotides match TRBD2. The length of the CDR3 is 15 residues. V lost 5 bases to trimming and J lost 4 bases; unmatched junction nucleotides: 8. In DNA form, the CDR3 reads TGTGCCAGCAGTCCCAGCGGGGGGGCCGGATACGAGCAGTACTTC. This sequence encodes CASSPSGGAGYEQYF.

The chain recombines TRBV7-8 with TRBJ1-5, with 10 positions matching TRBD1. The CDR3 length is 16 residues. In germline, CDR1 is SGHVS, CDR2 FQNEAQ. V lost 1 base, J lost 3 bases, and 3 bases stayed unmatched. CDR3 amino acids: CASSLGTGGVNQPQHF. The CDR3 DNA reads as TGTGCCAGCAGCTTAGGGACAGGGGGGGTCAATCAGCCCCAGCATTTT.

This chain uses TRBV5-1 with TRBJ2-7; D is uncertain. CDR3 length equals 14 residues. Trimming shortened V by 2 bases and J by 3 bases, and 12 bases separated the two germline ends. Germline V CDR1 and CDR2: SGHRS, YFSETQ. CDR3 nucleotide sequence: TGCGCCAGCAGCTTAGGCAGACCCGACTACGAGCAGTACTTC. Its translation: CASSLGRPDYEQYF. Full variable domain (remainder filled in from reference TRBV5-1 and TRBJ2-7): KAGVTQTPRYLIKTRGQQVTLSCSPISGHRSVSWYQQTPGQGLQFLFEYFSETQRNKGNFPGRFSGRQFSNSRSEMNVSTLELGDSALYLCASSLGRPDYEQYFGPGTRLTVT.

This clonotype has a handful of counts. The J gene is TRBJ2-6, the V gene TRBV4-2; 9 bases match TRBD1. V trimming: 3 bases; J trimming: 0 bases; junction bases outside the gene matches: 12. Germline lookup yields CDR1 LGHNA and CDR2 YNFKEQ. CDR3 size: 20 residues. CDR3 in DNA: TGTGCCAGCAGCCACCCCGACGGGACAGGGAAATCCTCTGGGGCCAACGTCCTGACTTTC. This translates into CASSHPDGTGKSSGANVLTF.

V usage is TRBV29-1 and J usage is TRBJ2-3; 10 bases are a match to TRBD1. The trim removed 7 bases at V and 3 bases at J, leaving 1 base unmatched. Germline CDR1 reads SQVTM; CDR2 reads ANQGSEA. The length of the CDR3 is 12 residues. The DNA for the CDR3 is TGCAGCGGGACAGGGGGTACAGATACGCAGTATTTT. Translation gives CSGTGGTDTQYF.

The chain is built from TRBV9 and TRBJ1-4; D gene uncertain. The germline V gene encodes CDR1 SGDLS and CDR2 YYNGEE. Trimming left V 3 bases short and J 8 bases short, with 14 bases between. The length of the CDR3 is 14 residues. Written as DNA, the CDR3 is TGTGCCAGCAGCGCCCATAACCGCGGGGAAAAACTGTTTTTT. Translated: CASSAHNRGEKLFF.

V is TRBV20-1 and J is TRBJ2-5; 10 nucleotides agree with TRBD2. There are 16 residues in the CDR3. V lost 0 bases, J lost 4 bases, and 8 bases stayed unmatched. Per the germline V gene, CDR1 is DFQATT and CDR2 is SNEGSKA (reference sequence). The CDR3 region is CSAREGTSGAGETQYF. DNA for the CDR3: TGCAGTGCTAGAGAAGGAACTAGCGGGGCTGGAGAGACCCAGTACTTC.

The V and J genes are TRBV20-1 and TRBJ2-1, with 9 bases that match TRBD2. Germline CDR1 and CDR2: DFQATT and SNEGSKA (reference sequence). Trimming removed 6 bases from V and 8 bases from J; junction bases left unmatched: 8. The CDR3 contains 13 residues. CDR3 in amino acids: CSAKTSGWDEQFF. The CDR3 coding sequence is TGCAGTGCAAAGACTAGCGGCTGGGATGAGCAGTTCTTC.

This clonotype was observed a few times. V gene TRBV10-3 combines with J gene TRBJ1-1, with TRBD1 matching 7 bases. V lost 10 bases, J lost 0 bases, and 8 bases stayed unmatched. In germline, CDR1 is ENHRY, CDR2 SYGVKD. The CDR3 totals 14 residues. CDR3 bases: TGTGCCAGCAAAGAAACAGGGGTGAACACTGAAGCTTTCTTT. Translation: CASKETGVNTEAFF.

This clonotype has only a few counts. The genes are TRBV5-1 and TRBJ1-3, with D unclear. CDR1 and CDR2 from the germline V gene are SGHRS and YFSETQ. Trimming took off 0 bases at V and 0 bases at J, with 10 bases between the two ends. The CDR3 length is 16 residues. This chain's CDR3 is CASSLDSRSSGNTIYF. The CDR3 DNA is TGCGCCAGCAGCTTGGACAGTCGAAGCTCTGGAAACACCATATATTTT.

The chain employs TRBV7-9 and TRBJ2-3, with 11 bases that match TRBD2. Trimming took 1 base from V and 7 from J; bases not matched to a gene: 4. The germline V gene has CDR1 SEHNR and CDR2 FQNEAQ (reference sequence). The CDR3 spans 15 residues. Here the CDR3 DNA reads TGTGCCAGCAGCTTAGTTAGCGGGGGGGCGAATACGCAGTATTTT. Protein: CASSLVSGGANTQYF.

This clonotype showed up many times. The chain links TRBV16 to TRBJ1-2; 12 positions match TRBD1. The V and J ends lost 6 bases and 4 bases, in that order; junction bases with no gene match: 3. CDR3 length: 14 residues. From germline, CDR1 is KGHSY and CDR2 FQNENV. The chain's CDR3 is CASSRDRGPYGYTF. CDR3 coding DNA: TGTGCCAGCAGTCGGGACAGGGGGCCCTATGGCTACACCTTC.

This clonotype has at least ten counts. The V call is TRBV6-2 or TRBV6-3, the J call TRBJ1-1; TRBD1 matches at 7 bases. CDR1 and CDR2 (germline): MNHEY, SVGEGT. The J segment lost 6 bases and the V segment lost 6 bases, leaving 10 bases of the junction unmatched. This CDR3 has 14 amino acids. Here the CDR3 DNA reads TGTGCCAGCAGAGACAGGGCCCACCATGCTGAAGCTTTCTTT. Translating it yields CASRDRAHHAEAFF.

This chain joins TRBV2 and TRBJ2-6; D call uncertain. The CDR3 runs 16 residues. Germline V gives CDR1 SNHLY, CDR2 FYNNEI. V dropped 4 bases and J dropped 3 bases, with 13 bases sitting between them. CDR3 residues: CASSVKASGGANVLTF. Written as DNA, the CDR3 is TGTGCCAGCAGTGTTAAGGCTTCAGGTGGGGCCAACGTCCTGACTTTC.